The text below deals with one TCR beta chain. This clone was recorded a few times. This clone's antigen is unknown. No base quality information exists; no much larger clone differs at one position. Reading from cysteine to phenylalanine, the CDR3 counts 13 amino acids. Only the CDR3 DNA is retained, 39 bases long and in frame from the first base. V ends up 6 bases short and J 8 bases short, with an unmatched junction base count of 5. CDR1 and CDR2 are read off the germline V gene as MNHEY and SVGAGI. The source of the sample is a study of cytomegalovirus exposure and HLA in healthy donors (dated 2017 in TCRdb). In terms of the full investigation: In an earlier analysis of 587 of the donors, 276 Gb of sequence data and 90 million to 120 million unique TCR beta sequences from about 179 million T cells were reported. Around 320 gigabases of sequencing data and 78 million or so unique TCR sequences were included in an early release covering roughly 600 HLA-typed donors. Among the roughly 370 genotyped donors, about 85% belonged to the genetic ancestry cluster associated with self-reported Caucasian donors. The study aimed to test whether signatures of past pathogen exposure could be identified by cataloging public T cell receptors. The study profiled the T cell repertoires of about 640 subjects by immunosequencing and related them to cytomegalovirus serostatus. In addition to the first cohort of approximately 650 subjects, a separate validation cohort of approximately 130 different subjects was used. To predict cytomegalovirus infection status, the study combined high-throughput TCR immunosequencing, statistical association of individual TCRs with disease status, and machine learning. To study patterns of TCR occurrence, a later analysis re-analyzed previously published TCR beta repertoires from 666 donors and added high-resolution HLA genotyping. Rather than drawing on any new phenotypic data, the later analysis identified candidate immune exposures from TCR beta sequences and the way those sequences occurred across donors. An earlier analysis of approximately 500 of the donors applied high-throughput TCR beta sequencing to assess whether each TCR beta V gene segment acted as functional or pseudogenic. Alongside the repertoire data, information on donor age, sex, ethnicity and CMV serostatus was compiled. In a later genetic analysis, genome-wide SNP genotypes for about three fifths of the 666 donors were used, and that subset was treated as a discovery cohort. Every discovery cohort repertoire had been produced on one sequencing platform. HLA typing included class I and class II loci at four-digit resolution. Typing coverage differed by locus: A, B, C, DRB1 and DQB1 were typed in roughly 620-640 donors, DQA1 in about 500, DPA1 in roughly 590, and DPB1 in 400 to 480. Roughly five DR-DQ haplotypes were treated as single units for association and clustering because of strong linkage in the cohort. On average, 235,054 unique TCR beta nucleotide sequences were sequenced per donor among roughly 430 genotyped donors of the cohort, with roughly a sixth of those sequences being non-productive. Summary of the overall study and its limitations: In a later analysis, HLA-associated TCR beta chains were found to be more clonally expanded and to have lower generation probabilities than equally common non-associated chains. HLA typing was unavailable for some donors at each locus, so association tests used only the typed subset. According to the authors, the approach could potentially be generalized to other disease states and immunological phenotypes. According to a later analysis, parvovirus B19, influenza, CMV and Epstein-Barr virus appeared linked to several top co-occurrence clusters. Specific HLA alleles were associated with 15,000 to 20,000 TCR beta sequences at a false discovery rate of 0.05 in a later analysis. Correlated functional status among segregating V segments might be attributable to linkage disequilibrium, but an unknown experimental factor could not be ruled out. The 87-base-pair reads could not distinguish some IMGT-functional V segments, including TRBV6-2 and TRBV6-3, so those segments were excluded. A further reported finding was that TCR beta sequences accurately predicted the HLA-A and HLA-B alleles for most subjects in the first cohort. Cytomegalovirus status was reported to be diagnosed by the classifier with high specificity and sensitivity in both the original and validation cohorts. Compared with the approximately 600-donor mean, donors in an Asian-associated ancestry cluster had fewer N-insertions in productive TCRs, according to a later genetic analysis. Strong co-occurrence of HLA alleles, especially DR and DQ, made assigning TCR associations to individual alleles difficult. A later genetic analysis associated a missense DCLRE1C variant with V-gene and J-gene trimming of TCR beta chains, and an independent cohort replicated the association. Only TCR beta chains were sequenced in this cohort, and the absence of alpha or paired-chain data limited detectable features. A group of highly shared sequence variants was considered likely to be a technical artifact of the sequencing pipeline. While some public TCRs were present in many individuals, most TCR sequences turned up only very rarely across donors. In a later analysis, most CMV-associated TCR beta chains were found to appear HLA-restricted, with HLA associations seemingly driven largely by CMV exposure. Roughly 17 rarely observed V segments, including chromosome 9 orphons, were excluded from the earlier analysis of approximately 500 of the donors because counts were too low. Immune exposure information for the cohort was limited to CMV serostatus. In vitro tests confirmed that a few of the cytomegalovirus-associated TCR beta chains recognize cytomegalovirus antigens. The study listed approximately 150 TCR beta chains as associated with cytomegalovirus. An earlier analysis of roughly 570 of the donors showed that most TCR beta V segments appeared in productive rearrangements either about 90% or about 30% of the time, which broadly matched IMGT annotations. In a later analysis, the rate of TCR association differed among HLA loci, with DRB1 alleles having the most associated TCRs and HLA-C alleles having the fewest. The presence/absence analyses assumed that sequencing depth was roughly uniform across donors, and that assumption may not be true.

The cohort comprised fewer than 750 healthy bone marrow donors. Cohort members were all nominally healthy when sampled, although unrecorded immune exposures were likely present. The donor was CMV seronegative and was included in the group of several hundred seronegative cohort members. Every donor gave a peripheral blood sample, and the peripheral blood mononuclear cells from that sample were used for TCR beta sequencing. The Qiagen DNeasy Blood Extraction Kit was used to extract genomic DNA from the blood cell samples. Library creation used the immunoSEQ multiplex PCR assay. The multiplex PCR relied on a mix of 60 forward primers for TCR Vbeta segments and 13 reverse primers for TCR Jbeta segments. A multiplex PCR assay on genomic DNA amplified the CDR3 region of rearranged TCR beta genes. On the Illumina HiSeq System, the amplified TCR beta libraries were sequenced as 87-base-pair reads. The paper's data handling went like this. Across the 500 to 700 repertoires, a later analysis counted 80 million or so unique TCR beta chains, roughly 11 million of which were shared by at least two donors. A nearest-neighbor algorithm error-corrected the raw reads and collapsed the reads into unique sequences, merging closely related sequences to remove PCR and sequencing errors. To assign V, D and J gene segments, CDR3 sequences were aligned to IMGT reference sequences. For a sequence to be retained, a match of at least six nucleotides to both a V gene segment and a J gene segment was required. A rearrangement was called productive if the CDR3 had no stop codons and remained in frame with V and J, and every other rearrangement was called non-productive. Following IMGT convention, CDR3 was defined as the stretch from the second conserved V-encoded cysteine up to the conserved J-encoded phenylalanine. In an earlier analysis of roughly 610 of the donors, sequences lacking an unambiguous match to a single V gene segment were excluded. An earlier analysis of 587 of the donors classified V segments as functional when productive rearrangements were above 56.7% and as segregating when the standard deviation between donors was above 5%. To diagnose cytomegalovirus status from the catalog of TCR beta chain sequences, a statistical classification framework was built. In a later analysis, V and J genes were assigned by comparing TCR nucleotide sequences against IMGT/GENE-DB human TR gene sequences. A later analysis assigned CDR3 sequences and most-parsimonious VDJ recombination scenarios with the TCRdist pipeline. In a later analysis, each TCR beta chain was defined by its CDR3 amino acid sequence together with its V-gene family, and reads without a unique V-gene family were excluded. As a way to deal with suspected cross-contamination and a sequencing artifact, a later analysis dropped hundreds of nucleotide sequences that were highly shared and had low generation probability. In a later analysis, a clonal expansion index was calculated for each public chain from normalized within-repertoire ranks of inferred template counts. Generation probabilities in a later analysis came from a VDJ recombination model fitted to out-of-frame rearrangements, and those results were checked against IGoR. In a later analysis, hypergeometric tests were used to score TCR-TCR, TCR-HLA and TCR-CMV co-occurrence, with a repertoire-size bias correction applied to TCR pairs. A later analysis estimated false discovery rates by permuting HLA or CMV assignments 20 times. In a later analysis, co-occurring TCRs were grouped using DBSCAN, and TCRdist sequence similarity was added for clustering within HLA-allele-positive subsets. Co-occurrence clustering excluded repertoires with fewer than 30,000 or more than 120,000 public chains, plus five with anomalous nucleotide sharing. TCRdb stores this immuneACCESS table with in-frame sequences only. Part of the clones is absent; in the studies checked, under half of the shortfall reflects unresolved V genes, and no reason is known for the rest. V, J and clone size reflect that table, while D and trimming were determined from the DNA. Recorded for this sample are 150,000 to 200,000 clones; 70% to 85% of them occurred a single time. More than 4% of the sample belongs to the ten largest clones.

Material: PBMCs. Recombination joined TRBV6-5 with TRBJ1-4; 8 junctional bases match TRBD1. The clonotype comes from a man aged 18 to 35 in good health and CMV-seronegative. The sequenced DNA is TGTGCCAGCAGAAGGACAGGGCAGGAAAAACTGTTTTTT. It translates as CASRRTGQEKLFF.